The 31 T cell receptor beta chains below all came from one sample that was sequenced in a study of T-cell memory formation after mild COVID-19. TCRdb ran MiXCR on the 5' RACE reads and lists one entry per CDR3 protein. Of around 100,000 distinct CDR3 sequences listed, 22% are singletons. Sequencing was carried out using PBMCs or a T cell subset sorted from them (not recorded which). The receptors shown here come from a man aged 18 to 35 who had mild COVID-19 (a few samples of this study predate the infection). Cell type and time point are not known.

There are a few counts of this clonotype. V is TRBV28 and J is TRBJ2-7, with unresolved D. V lost 10 bases, J lost 3 bases, and 13 bases lay in between. The CDR3 has 12 amino acids. Per germline, CDR1 MDHEN and CDR2 SYDVKM. Here the CDR3 DNA reads TGTGCCACTTGCGGACGGCTCTACGAGCAGTACGTC. This gives the protein CATCGRLYEQYV.

This clonotype was counted a few times. The chain joins TRBV5-1 to TRBJ1-6; 9 bases agree with TRBD1. The germline CDR1 and CDR2 sequences are SGHRS and YFSETQ. The J segment lost 7 bases and the V segment lost 5 bases, leaving 7 bases of the junction unmatched. CDR3 length: 15 residues. CDR3 residues: CASSYQTGGNSPLHF. For the CDR3, the DNA is TGCGCCAGCAGTTATCAGACAGGGGGAAATTCACCCCTCCACTTT.

The chain recombines TRBV28 with TRBJ2-7; TRBD1 or TRBD2 may be the D gene (5 bases each). Germline V CDR1 and CDR2: MDHEN, SYDVKM. The CDR3 sequence is 17 residues long. Trimming stripped 4 bases from V and 1 base from J, with 20 bases between. The CDR3 here is CASSYSQGMGVSYEQYV. CDR3 DNA sequence: TGTGCCAGCAGTTATAGTCAGGGCATGGGGGTTTCCTACGAGCAGTACGTC.

The chain recombines TRBV5-1 with TRBJ1-4; 8 nucleotides match TRBD1. CDR3 length: 16 residues. Trimming took 4 bases from V and 0 from J; bases not matched to a gene: 5. CDR1 is SGHRS, CDR2 YFSETQ, per germline. Here the CDR3 DNA reads TGCGCCAGCAGCGTCCTACAGGGGGCAACTAATGAAAAACTGTTTTTT. It yields the protein CASSVLQGATNEKLFF.

This chain links TRBV24-1 with TRBJ2-5, with D perhaps TRBD1 (5 bases). The V gene lost 3 bases and the J gene lost 1 base, with 5 bases spanning the gap. CDR3 size: 13 residues. Looked up from germline, CDR1 is KGHDR and CDR2 is SFDVKD. DNA of the CDR3: TGTGCCACCAGTGATAGGGGCCAAGAGACCCAGTACTTC. It translates to CATSDRGQETQYF.

The rearrangement uses TRBV5-1 and TRBJ2-6; no reliable D call. V was clipped by 0 bases and J by 2 bases, with 6 bases between them. CDR3 length: 15 residues. From germline, CDR1 is SGHRS and CDR2 YFSETQ. CDR3 amino acids: CASSLAVPGANVLTF. As DNA, the CDR3 is TGCGCCAGCAGCTTGGCTGTCCCTGGGGCCAACGTCCTGACTTTC.

This clonotype was observed a handful of times. The chain is built from TRBV4-3 and TRBJ1-2; tentative D call: TRBD1 (6 bases). There are 15 residues in the CDR3. Trimming removed 0 bases from V and 5 bases from J, with 13 bases in between. Germline CDR1 LGHNA, CDR2 YSLEER. This chain's CDR3 is CASSQELGAGYGYTF. DNA for the CDR3: TGCGCCAGCAGCCAAGAACTGGGGGCGGGATATGGCTACACCTTC.

The V and J genes are TRBV6-2 or TRBV6-3 and TRBJ1-2; D unclear. The CDR3 extends over 13 amino acids. The germline gives CDR1 MNHEY, CDR2 SVGEGT. Deletions cut 0 bases from V and 5 bases from J, with 7 bases between. The CDR3 nucleotides read TGTGCCAGCAGTTACTCGGGCGAATATGGCTACACCTTC. Residues: CASSYSGEYGYTF.

The genes are TRBV20-1 and TRBJ1-4; D not resolved. The V and J ends lost 0 bases and 12 bases respectively, with 14 bases between them. The germline V gene encodes CDR1 DFQATT and CDR2 SNEGSKA (reference sequence). The CDR3 is made up of 13 amino acids. In nucleotides, the CDR3 is TGCAGTGCTAGAGATGAGAATCGGGTGGAACTGTTTTTT. Translation gives CSARDENRVELFF.

The rearrangement joins TRBV5-6 to TRBJ1-1; tentatively, D is TRBD1 (5 bases). The germline gives CDR1 SGHDT, CDR2 YYEEEE. The CDR3 is 15 amino acids. V was shortened by 7 bases and J by 6 bases, with 22 bases between the two germline ends. CDR3 in amino acids: CASLEGYGTPAEAFF. The CDR3, as DNA: TGTGCCAGCTTGGAAGGGTACGGGACGCCGGCTGAAGCTTTCTTT.

This clonotype came up a few times. The chain has TRBV11-2 and TRBJ2-7; 9 nucleotides match TRBD2. The CDR3 contains 16 residues. Germline loops: CDR1 SGHAT, CDR2 FQNNGV. V lost 1 base to trimming and J lost 2 bases; unmatched junction nucleotides: 6. The CDR3 region is CASSLGSSSGAYEQYF. The CDR3 coding sequence is TGTGCCAGCAGCTTAGGGTCTTCTAGCGGGGCCTACGAGCAGTACTTC.

Ten or more counts support this clonotype. The J gene is TRBJ2-3, the V gene TRBV28; the D gene could be TRBD1 or TRBD2 (6 bases each). Trimming took off 5 bases at V and 5 bases at J, with 20 bases between the two ends. Germline V gene sequence: CDR1 MDHEN, CDR2 SYDVKM. CDR3 size: 16 residues. The CDR3 DNA sequence: TGTGCCAGCAGTAGGGGGGCAGGACTCCTTAGAGATACGCAGTATTTT. Protein product: CASSRGAGLLRDTQYF.

This clonotype was recorded at least ten times. V is TRBV7-2 and J is TRBJ2-3; D may be TRBD1 (6 bases). The germline CDR1 and CDR2 sequences are SGHTA and FQGNSA. CDR3 size: 19 residues. V lost 5 bases and J lost 0, with 24 bases in between. CDR3 in DNA: TGTGCCAGCAGCAAGCTAAGTGGGACACCCCCATTTAGCACAGATACGCAGTATTTT. Encoded protein: CASSKLSGTPPFSTDTQYF.

The CDR3 reads CSARPTRGRKEQFF. The DNA of the CDR3 is TGCAGTGCTAGACCAACCAGAGGGCGAAAGGAGCAGTTCTTC. The rearrangement joins TRBV20-1 to TRBJ2-1; tentative D call: TRBD2 (5 bases). Germline CDR1 is DFQATT and CDR2 is SNEGSKA (reference sequence). This CDR3 comprises 14 residues. V lost 2 bases and J 10 bases, leaving 18 bases between the germline ends.

V gene TRBV5-6 combines with J gene TRBJ2-1; no definite D call. The V and J ends lost 2 bases and 5 bases respectively, with 11 bases between them. CDR1 and CDR2 (germline): SGHDT, YYEEEE. This CDR3 is built from 14 residues. The CDR3: CASSLARWNNEQFF. For the CDR3, the DNA is TGTGCCAGCAGCTTAGCTCGGTGGAACAATGAGCAGTTCTTC.

This clonotype was seen more than once but under ten times. The chain recombines TRBV30 with TRBJ2-5; TRBD1 is a possible D gene (5 bases). Trimming took off 3 bases at V and 0 bases at J, with 5 bases between the two ends. Germline V gene lookup returns CDR1 GTSNPN and CDR2 SVGIG (reference sequence). CDR3 size: 12 residues. DNA for the CDR3: TGTGCCTGGAGGGACAACCAAGAGACCCAGTACTTC. This translates into CAWRDNQETQYF.

The chain employs TRBV12-3 or TRBV12-4 and TRBJ2-1; D may be TRBD2 (6 bases). V lost 3 bases to trimming and J lost 0 bases, with 6 bases between them. The CDR3 covers 14 residues. CDR3 nucleotide sequence: TGTGCCAGCAGTTTGGAGGGCTCCTACAATGAGCAGTTCTTC. Translating it yields CASSLEGSYNEQFF.

This clonotype was counted only a few times. The chain recombines TRBV6-2 or TRBV6-3 with TRBJ2-7, with D possibly being TRBD1 (6 bases). CDR3 length: 13 residues. Looked up from germline, CDR1 is MNHEY and CDR2 is SVGEGT. The germline V and J ends were trimmed by 10 bases and 1 base, with 14 bases remaining between them. The CDR3 DNA sequence: TGTGCCACCCAGGGGCGGAGGTCCTACGAGCAGTACGTC. This sequence encodes CATQGRRSYEQYV.

The chain joins TRBV7-2 to TRBJ2-1; TRBD2 aligns across 13 bases. There are 19 residues in the CDR3. V was pared by 8 bases and J by 12 bases, with 25 bases of the junction left unmatched. Germline CDR1 reads SGHTA; CDR2 reads FQGNSA. The CDR3 DNA is TGTGCCAGCTCGCCCGTCGAGAGACTAGCGGGGGGACTCGACTCCTGGCAGTTCTTC. Translating gives CASSPVERLAGGLDSWQFF. Filled out from reference TRBV7-2 and TRBJ2-1, the complete variable domain reads GAGVSQSPSNKVTEKGKDVELRCDPISGHTALYWYRQSLGQGLEFLIYFQGNSAPDKSGLPSDRFSAERTGGSVSTLTIQRTQQEDSAVYLCASSPVERLAGGLDSWQFFGPGTRLTVL.

This clonotype was seen only a few times. The V and J genes are TRBV20-1 and TRBJ2-7; weak D call: TRBD1 (5 bases). The CDR3 loop spans 13 amino acids. From germline, CDR1 is DFQATT and CDR2 SNEGSKA (reference sequence). Trimming pared 1 base from V and 1 base from J, leaving 8 bases between. Here the CDR3 DNA reads TGCAGTGCTAGAGCTGGGGCTTCCTACGAGCAGTACGTC. Translation: CSARAGASYEQYV.

The CDR3 coding sequence is TGTGCCAGCAGCCAAGCGCTAGCGGGGGCGATATCCACCGGGGAGCTGTTTTTT. It is translated as CASSQALAGAISTGELFF. This chain connects TRBV3-1 to TRBJ2-2; 10 nucleotides align to TRBD2. This CDR3 has 18 residues. CDR1 is LGHDT, CDR2 YNNKEL, per germline (reference sequence). V gave up 1 base and J gave up 4 bases; unmatched junction bases: 9.

This clonotype was picked up a small number of times. The genes are TRBV28 and TRBJ2-2; 11 bases agree with TRBD1. After removal of 5 bases from V and 5 bases from J, the junction contained 7 bases not matched to a gene. This CDR3 region has 16 residues. The germline gives CDR1 MDHEN, CDR2 SYDVKM. CDR3 protein: CASSPRDRGFTGELFF. CDR3 in DNA: TGTGCCAGCAGTCCACGGGACAGGGGGTTTACCGGGGAGCTGTTTTTT.

This clonotype was observed a few times. V is TRBV6-2 or TRBV6-3 and J is TRBJ2-7; perhaps TRBD1 as D (6 bases). CDR3 size: 12 residues. Trimming cost V 8 bases and J 6 bases, with 14 bases left between them. The V gene's germline CDR1 is MNHEY and CDR2 SVGEGT. Here the CDR3 DNA reads TGTGCCAGCCTACAGGGTCTCGGCGAGCAGTACTTC. The encoded protein is CASLQGLGEQYF.

The chain links TRBV29-1 to TRBJ2-1; no reliable D call. CDR3 length equals 12 residues. V lost 6 bases, J lost 0 bases, and 6 bases lay in between. The V gene's germline CDR1 is SQVTM and CDR2 ANQGSEA. Here the CDR3 reads CSVRSSYNEQFF. For the CDR3, the DNA is TGCAGCGTGAGGAGCTCCTACAATGAGCAGTTCTTC.

This clonotype was detected only once. The genes are TRBV4-3 and TRBJ2-3; no definite D call. This CDR3 has 15 residues. CDR1 and CDR2 (germline): LGHNA, YSLEER. The V end lost 0 bases, the J end lost 4 bases, and 11 bases lay between the germline ends. The CDR3 protein is CASSQEVYLADTQYF. CDR3 in DNA: TGCGCCAGCAGCCAAGAGGTATATTTGGCAGATACGCAGTATTTT.

The chain uses TRBV7-9 and TRBJ1-6, with a possible D match to TRBD1 (5 bases). CDR3 length: 15 residues. V gave up 4 bases and J gave up 9 bases, with 16 bases separating them. Germline V CDR1 and CDR2: SEHNR, FQNEAQ (reference sequence). CDR3 sequence: CASSSGGGRISPLHF. CDR3 DNA: TGTGCCAGCAGCTCTGGGGGGGGAAGGATTTCACCCCTCCACTTT.

The chain carries TRBV29-1 and TRBJ2-3; unclear D gene. From germline, CDR1 is SQVTM and CDR2 ANQGSEA. The CDR3 runs to 13 residues. Trimming took off 4 bases at V and 4 bases at J, with 12 bases between the two ends. CDR3 DNA sequence: TGCAGCGTTGCCTTAGACGACGCAGATACGCAGTATTTT. Residues: CSVALDDADTQYF.

This clonotype is classed as medium-sized (0.01 to 0.1%). This rearrangement joins TRBV10-2 to TRBJ2-3; perhaps D is TRBD1 or TRBD2 (6 bases each). Deletions cut 7 bases from V and 3 bases from J, with 23 bases between. The CDR3 extends over 17 amino acids. The germline V gene encodes CDR1 WSHSY and CDR2 SAAADI. DNA for the CDR3: TGCGCCAGCACCGCTCTTTTTGGGGGGCAACGGACAGATACGCAGTATTTT. It encodes CASTALFGGQRTDTQYF.

This clonotype was picked up a small number of times. The chain links TRBV28 to TRBJ2-3, with D possibly called TRBD1 or TRBD2 (5 bases each). Germline values: CDR1 MDHEN, CDR2 SYDVKM. The CDR3 covers 14 residues. The CDR3 reads CAVKGRAGTDTQYF. The CDR3 nucleotides are TGTGCGGTTAAGGGACGGGCAGGCACAGATACGCAGTATTTT.

A few counts support this clonotype. This chain links TRBV28 with TRBJ1-2, with 9 nucleotides matching TRBD1. CDR3 length: 17 amino acids. Per germline, CDR1 MDHEN and CDR2 SYDVKM. V lost 6 bases, J lost 2 bases, and 13 bases stayed unmatched. The CDR3 DNA is TGTGCCAGCAGGGAACCGGGACAGGGCCCCCCCAACTATGGCTACACCTTC. The encoded protein is CASREPGQGPPNYGYTF.

The rearrangement links TRBV4-3 to TRBJ2-7; 7 bases align to TRBD1. Germline lookup yields CDR1 LGHNA and CDR2 YSLEER. Trimming cost V 5 bases and J 2 bases; bases outside gene matches: 9. The CDR3 extends over 15 amino acids. The CDR3 loop is CASSWTGQPPYEQYF. In nucleotides, the CDR3 is TGCGCCAGCAGCTGGACGGGACAGCCTCCCTACGAGCAGTACTTC.